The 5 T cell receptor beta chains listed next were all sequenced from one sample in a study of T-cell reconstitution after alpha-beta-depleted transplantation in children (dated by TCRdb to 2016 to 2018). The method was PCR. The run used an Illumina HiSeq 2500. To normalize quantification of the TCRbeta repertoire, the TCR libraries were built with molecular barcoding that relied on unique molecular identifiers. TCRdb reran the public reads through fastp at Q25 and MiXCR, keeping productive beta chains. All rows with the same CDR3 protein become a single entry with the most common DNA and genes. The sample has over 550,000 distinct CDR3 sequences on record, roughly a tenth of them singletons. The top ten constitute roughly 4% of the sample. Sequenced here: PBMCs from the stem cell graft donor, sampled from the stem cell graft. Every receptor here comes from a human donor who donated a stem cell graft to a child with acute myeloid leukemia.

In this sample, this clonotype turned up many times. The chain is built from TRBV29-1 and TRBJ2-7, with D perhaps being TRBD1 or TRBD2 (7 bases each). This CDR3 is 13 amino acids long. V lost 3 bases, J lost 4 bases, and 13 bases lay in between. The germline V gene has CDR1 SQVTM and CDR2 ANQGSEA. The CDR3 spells CSVDAGGGYEQYF. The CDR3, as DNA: TGCAGCGTTGATGCAGGGGGGGGTTACGAGCAGTACTTC.

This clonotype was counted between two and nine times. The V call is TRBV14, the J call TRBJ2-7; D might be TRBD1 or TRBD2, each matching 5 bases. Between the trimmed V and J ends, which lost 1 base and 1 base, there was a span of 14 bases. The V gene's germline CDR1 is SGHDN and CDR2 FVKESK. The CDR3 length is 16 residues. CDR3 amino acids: CASSQVGAGLSYEQYF. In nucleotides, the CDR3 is TGTGCCAGCAGCCAAGTCGGGGCAGGGCTATCCTACGAGCAGTACTTC.

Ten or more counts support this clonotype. CDR3 nucleotides: TGTGCCAGCAGTTACACTAGCGGCAAGGACATTCAGTACTTC. Its translation: CASSYTSGKDIQYF. V gene TRBV6-2 or TRBV6-3 combines with J gene TRBJ2-4; TRBD2 matches at 8 bases. V dropped 2 bases and J dropped 8; count of bases not matched to a gene: 5. CDR3 length equals 14 residues. The germline V gene has CDR1 MNHEY and CDR2 SVGEGT.

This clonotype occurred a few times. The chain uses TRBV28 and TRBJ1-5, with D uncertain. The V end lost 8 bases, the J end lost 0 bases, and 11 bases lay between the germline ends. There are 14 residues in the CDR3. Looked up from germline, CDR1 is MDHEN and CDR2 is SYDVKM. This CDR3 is CASVGQISNQPQHF. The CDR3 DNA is TGTGCCAGCGTCGGGCAGATTAGCAATCAGCCCCAGCATTTT.

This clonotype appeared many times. This CDR3 is CASSLLGDRVHNEQFF. The CDR3 DNA sequence: TGTGCCAGCAGCTTACTGGGAGACAGGGTGCACAATGAGCAGTTCTTC. The gene calls are TRBV7-9 and TRBJ2-1; 7 nucleotides agree with TRBD1. Per germline, CDR1 SEHNR and CDR2 FQNEAQ (reference sequence). The CDR3 is made up of 16 amino acids. V lost 2 bases, J lost 5 bases, and 9 bases stayed unmatched. Combining the CDR3 with reference TRBV7-9 and TRBJ2-1 gives the whole variable domain DTGVSQNPRHKITKRGQNVTFRCDPISEHNRLYWYRQTLGQGPEFLTYFQNEAQLEKSRLLSDRFSAERPKGSFSTLEIQRTEQGDSAMYLCASSLLGDRVHNEQFFGPGTRLTVL.